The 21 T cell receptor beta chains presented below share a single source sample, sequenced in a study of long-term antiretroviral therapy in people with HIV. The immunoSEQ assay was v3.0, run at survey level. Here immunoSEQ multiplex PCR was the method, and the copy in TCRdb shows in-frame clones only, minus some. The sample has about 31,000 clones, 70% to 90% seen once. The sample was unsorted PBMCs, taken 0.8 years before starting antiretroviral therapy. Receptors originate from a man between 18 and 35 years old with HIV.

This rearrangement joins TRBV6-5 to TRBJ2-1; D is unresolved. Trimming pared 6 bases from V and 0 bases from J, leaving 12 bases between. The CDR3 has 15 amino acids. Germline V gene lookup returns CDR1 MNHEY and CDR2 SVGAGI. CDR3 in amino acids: CASRPSGFSYNEQFF. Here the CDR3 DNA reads TGTGCCAGCAGGCCATCAGGATTCTCCTACAATGAGCAGTTCTTC.

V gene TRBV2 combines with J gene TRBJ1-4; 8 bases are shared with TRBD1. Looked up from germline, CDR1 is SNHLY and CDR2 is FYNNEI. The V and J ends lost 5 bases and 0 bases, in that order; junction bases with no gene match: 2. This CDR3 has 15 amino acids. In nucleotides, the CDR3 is TGTGCCAGCAGTAAGACAGGGGCAACTAATGAAAAACTGTTTTTT. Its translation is CASSKTGATNEKLFF.

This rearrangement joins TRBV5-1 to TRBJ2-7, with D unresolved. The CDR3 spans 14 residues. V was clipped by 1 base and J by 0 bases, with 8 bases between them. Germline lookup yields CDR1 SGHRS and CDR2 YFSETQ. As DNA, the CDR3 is TGCGCCAGCAGCTTGACTCTCAGCTCCTACGAGCAGTACTTC. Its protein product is CASSLTLSSYEQYF.

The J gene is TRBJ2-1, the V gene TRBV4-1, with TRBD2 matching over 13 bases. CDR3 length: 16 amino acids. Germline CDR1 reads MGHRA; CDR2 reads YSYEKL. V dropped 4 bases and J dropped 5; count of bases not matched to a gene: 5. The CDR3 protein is CASSPRTSGRDNEQFF. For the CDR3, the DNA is TGCGCCAGCAGCCCTCGGACTAGCGGGAGAGACAATGAGCAGTTCTTC.

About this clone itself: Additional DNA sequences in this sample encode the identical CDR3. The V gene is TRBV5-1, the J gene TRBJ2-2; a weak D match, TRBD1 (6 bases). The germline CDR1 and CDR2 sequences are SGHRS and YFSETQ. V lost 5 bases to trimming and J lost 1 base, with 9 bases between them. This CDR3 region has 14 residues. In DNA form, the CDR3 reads TGCGCCAGCAGTGGGGGCCTGAACACCGGGGAGCTGTTTTTT. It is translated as CASSGGLNTGELFF. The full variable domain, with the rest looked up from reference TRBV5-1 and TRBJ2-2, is KAGVTQTPRYLIKTRGQQVTLSCSPISGHRSVSWYQQTPGQGLQFLFEYFSETQRNKGNFPGRFSGRQFSNSRSEMNVSTLELGDSALYLCASSGGLNTGELFFGEGSRLTVL.

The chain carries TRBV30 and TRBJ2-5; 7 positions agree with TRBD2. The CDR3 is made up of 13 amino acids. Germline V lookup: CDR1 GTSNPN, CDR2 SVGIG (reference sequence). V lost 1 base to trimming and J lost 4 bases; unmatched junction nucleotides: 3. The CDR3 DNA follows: TGTGCCTGGAGTGGACTAGCCGGAGAGACCCAGTACTTC. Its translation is CAWSGLAGETQYF.

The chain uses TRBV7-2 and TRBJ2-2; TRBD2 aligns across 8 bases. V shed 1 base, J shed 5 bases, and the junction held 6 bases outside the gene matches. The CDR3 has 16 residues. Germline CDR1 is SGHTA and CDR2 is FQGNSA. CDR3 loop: CASSLVLAGGTGELFF. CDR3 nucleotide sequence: TGTGCCAGCAGCTTAGTATTGGCGGGGGGAACCGGGGAGCTGTTTTTT.

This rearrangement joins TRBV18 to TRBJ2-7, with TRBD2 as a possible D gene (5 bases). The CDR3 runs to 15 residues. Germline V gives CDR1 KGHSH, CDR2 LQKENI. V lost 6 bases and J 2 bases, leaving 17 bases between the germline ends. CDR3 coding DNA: TGTGCCAGCTCTCCAGTCCGCGGGTCAGCCTACGAGCAGTACTTC. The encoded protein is CASSPVRGSAYEQYF. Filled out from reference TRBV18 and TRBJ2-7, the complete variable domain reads NAGVMQNPRHLVRRRGQEARLRCSPMKGHSHVYWYRQLPEEGLKFMVYLQKENIIDESGMPKERFSAEFPKEGPSILRIQQVVRGDSAAYFCASSPVRGSAYEQYFGPGTRLTVT.

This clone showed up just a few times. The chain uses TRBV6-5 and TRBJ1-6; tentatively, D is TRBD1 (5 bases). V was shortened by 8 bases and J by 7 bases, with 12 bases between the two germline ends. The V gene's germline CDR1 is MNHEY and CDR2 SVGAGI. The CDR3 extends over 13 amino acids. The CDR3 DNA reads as TGTGCCAGCGGGAGGGGACGCAATTCACCCCTCCACTTT. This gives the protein CASGRGRNSPLHF.

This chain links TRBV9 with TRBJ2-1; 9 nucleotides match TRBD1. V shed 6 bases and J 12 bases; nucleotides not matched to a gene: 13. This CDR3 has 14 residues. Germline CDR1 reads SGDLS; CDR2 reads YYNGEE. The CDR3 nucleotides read TGTGCCAGCAATTTTGGGACAGGGACGGGTGGGCAGTTCTTC. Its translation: CASNFGTGTGGQFF.

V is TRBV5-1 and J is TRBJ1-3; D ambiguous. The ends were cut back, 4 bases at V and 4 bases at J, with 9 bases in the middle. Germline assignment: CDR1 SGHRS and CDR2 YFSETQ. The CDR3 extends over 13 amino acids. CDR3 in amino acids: CASSPAGGNTIYF. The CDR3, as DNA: TGCGCCAGCAGCCCGGCTGGGGGAAACACCATATATTTT.

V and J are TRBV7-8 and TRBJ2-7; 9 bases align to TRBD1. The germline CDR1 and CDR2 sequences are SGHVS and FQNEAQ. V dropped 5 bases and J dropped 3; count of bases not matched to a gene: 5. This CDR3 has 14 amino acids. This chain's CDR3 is CASSPLTGGYEQYF. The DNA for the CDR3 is TGTGCCAGCAGCCCACTGACAGGGGGCTACGAGCAGTACTTC. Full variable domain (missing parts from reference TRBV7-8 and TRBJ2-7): GAGVSQSPRYKVAKRGQDVALRCDPISGHVSLFWYQQALGQGPEFLTYFQNEAQLDKSGLPSDRFFAERPEGSVSTLKIQRTQQEDSAVYLCASSPLTGGYEQYFGPGTRLTVT.

CDR3 sequence (DNA): TGTGCCAGCAGCGCCTCGGGTATGGGGACCTACGAGCAGTACTTC. It is translated as CASSASGMGTYEQYF. The genes are TRBV7-9 and TRBJ2-7; no clear D. V was cut by 5 bases and J by 2 bases, with 16 bases left in between. The CDR3 spans 15 residues. The germline gives CDR1 SEHNR, CDR2 FQNEAQ (reference sequence).

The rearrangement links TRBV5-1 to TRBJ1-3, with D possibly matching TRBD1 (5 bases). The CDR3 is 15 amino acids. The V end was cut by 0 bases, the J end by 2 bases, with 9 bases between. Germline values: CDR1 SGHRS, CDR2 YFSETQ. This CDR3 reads CASSLDRGPGNTIYF. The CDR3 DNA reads TGCGCCAGCAGCTTGGATAGGGGTCCTGGAAACACCATATATTTT.

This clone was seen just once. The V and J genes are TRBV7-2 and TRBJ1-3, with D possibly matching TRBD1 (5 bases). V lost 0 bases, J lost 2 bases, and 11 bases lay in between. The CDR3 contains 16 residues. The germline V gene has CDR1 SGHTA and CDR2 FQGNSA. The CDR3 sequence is CASSLAPRTPGNTIYF. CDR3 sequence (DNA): TGTGCCAGCAGCTTAGCCCCGAGGACACCTGGAAACACCATATATTTT.

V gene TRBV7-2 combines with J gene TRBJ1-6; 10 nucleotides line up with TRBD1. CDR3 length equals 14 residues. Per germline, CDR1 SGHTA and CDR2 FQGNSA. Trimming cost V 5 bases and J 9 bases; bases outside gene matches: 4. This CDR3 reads CASSKDRGVSPLHF. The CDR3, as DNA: TGTGCCAGCAGCAAGGACAGGGGGGTTTCACCCCTCCACTTT.

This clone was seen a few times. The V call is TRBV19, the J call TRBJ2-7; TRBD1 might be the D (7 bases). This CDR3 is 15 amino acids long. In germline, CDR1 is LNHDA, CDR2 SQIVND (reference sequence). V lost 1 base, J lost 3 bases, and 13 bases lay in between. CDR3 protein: CASSIVQGGHYEQYF. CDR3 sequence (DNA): TGTGCCAGTAGTATAGTCCAGGGGGGCCACTACGAGCAGTACTTC.

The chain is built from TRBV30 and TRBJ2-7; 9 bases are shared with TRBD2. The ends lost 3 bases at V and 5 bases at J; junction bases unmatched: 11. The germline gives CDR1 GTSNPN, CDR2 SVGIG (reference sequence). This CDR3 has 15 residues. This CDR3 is CAWRGRSGRPHEQYF. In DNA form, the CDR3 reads TGTGCCTGGAGGGGACGTAGCGGGAGACCCCACGAGCAGTACTTC.

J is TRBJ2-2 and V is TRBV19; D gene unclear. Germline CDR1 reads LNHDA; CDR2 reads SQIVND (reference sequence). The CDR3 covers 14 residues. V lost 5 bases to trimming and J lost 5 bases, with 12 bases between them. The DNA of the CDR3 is TGTGCCAGTAGTCAGGTACTTAGTACCGGGGAGCTGTTTTTT. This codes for CASSQVLSTGELFF.

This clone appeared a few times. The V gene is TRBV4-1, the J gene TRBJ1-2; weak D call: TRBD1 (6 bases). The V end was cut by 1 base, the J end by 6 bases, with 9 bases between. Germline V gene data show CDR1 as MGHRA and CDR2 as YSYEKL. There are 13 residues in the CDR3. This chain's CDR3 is CASSQGAGDGYTF. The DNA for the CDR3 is TGCGCCAGCAGCCAAGGTGCAGGGGATGGCTACACCTTC.

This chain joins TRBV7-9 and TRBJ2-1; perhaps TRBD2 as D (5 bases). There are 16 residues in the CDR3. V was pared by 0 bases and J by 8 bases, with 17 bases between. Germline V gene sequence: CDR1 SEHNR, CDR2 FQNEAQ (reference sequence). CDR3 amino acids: CASSLALSGPGHEQFF. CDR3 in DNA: TGTGCCAGCAGCTTAGCTCTCAGCGGTCCGGGCCATGAGCAGTTCTTC.